One sample yielded the 2 T cell receptor beta chains listed below, sequenced in a study of blood T cell repertoires in COVID-19. Produced via immunoSEQ multiplex PCR; TCRdb's table is partial and in-frame only. The table lists some 530,000 clones, approximately 83% of them singletons. The sample taken for sequencing was peripheral blood. The source of these receptors is a human donor in a cohort sampled during active COVID-19.

The rearrangement links TRBV28 to TRBJ2-7; no clear D. CDR1 and CDR2 (germline): MDHEN, SYDVKM. V dropped 4 bases and J dropped 1 base, with 8 bases sitting between them. The CDR3 has 13 residues. The CDR3 is CASSSEFSYEQYF. CDR3 sequence (DNA): TGTGCCAGCAGTTCCGAGTTTTCCTACGAGCAGTACTTC.

The rearrangement links TRBV19 to TRBJ1-5, with a weak D call TRBD1 (5 bases). The germline V gene has CDR1 LNHDA and CDR2 SQIVND (reference sequence). The CDR3 extends over 18 amino acids. V lost 6 bases to trimming and J lost 4 bases, with 25 bases between them. The CDR3: CASRSNEGGRGLNQPQHF. The CDR3 DNA follows: TGTGCCAGTAGATCGAACGAGGGAGGTAGGGGACTTAATCAGCCCCAGCATTTT.